The T cell receptor beta chain described here comes from a study of quantifying T cell responses using KT2 cells. Study background: Reverse transcription used primers in the TCR alpha and beta constant regions.

As to this clonotype: Its antigen is unidentified.

The cDNA 3' end received a ligated oligonucleotide with a UMI. The first PCR ran 4 to 5 cycles with an equimolar RC1.1 and RC1.2 beta primer mix. A single record per CDR3 protein comes from TCRdb applying MiXCR to the UMI-ligation and nested PCR reads. This sample carries around 56,000 distinct CDR3 sequences, 9% to 15% of them seen once, and the ten largest clones take approximately 10%. The CDR3 is 15 amino acids. Trimming stripped 6 bases from V and 3 bases from J, with 15 bases between. Known numbers of the T cell clone KT2 were added to PBMC. Different KT2-to-PBMC ratios were created with a constant PBMC count. Points from the study as a whole: Input KT2 cell number predicted KT2 alpha and beta sequence counts linearly over several orders of magnitude.

This TCR came from a human donor. The rearrangement uses TRBV12-3 or TRBV12-4 and TRBJ2-1; maybe TRBD2 (6 bases). Source material: PBMCs spiked with cells of the T cell clone KT2. The CDR3 spells CASRSSGLIYNEQFF. For the CDR3, the DNA is TGTGCCAGCAGGTCCTCGGGACTGATCTACAATGAGCAGTTCTTC.